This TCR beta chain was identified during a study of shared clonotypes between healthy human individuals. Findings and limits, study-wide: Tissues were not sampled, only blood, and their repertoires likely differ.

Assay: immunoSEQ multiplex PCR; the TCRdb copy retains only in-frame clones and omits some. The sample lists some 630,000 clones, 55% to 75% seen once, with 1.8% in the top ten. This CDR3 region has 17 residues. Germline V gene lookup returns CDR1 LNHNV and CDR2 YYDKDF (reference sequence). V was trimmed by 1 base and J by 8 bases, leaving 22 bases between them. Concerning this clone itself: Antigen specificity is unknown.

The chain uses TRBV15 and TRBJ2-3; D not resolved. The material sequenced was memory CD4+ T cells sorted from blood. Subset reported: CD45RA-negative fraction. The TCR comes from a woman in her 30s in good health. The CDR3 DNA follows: TGTGCCACCAGCAGAGCTCAGATCGGGCTAGTATCGGGTACGCAGTATTTT. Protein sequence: CATSRAQIGLVSGTQYF.